A single sample is the source of the 32 T cell receptor beta chains below, sequenced in a study of regulatory dendritic cells for organ transplantation (dated by TCRdb to the late 2010s). Library preparation used the immunoSEQ multiplex PCR assay. TCRdb obtained this table from immuneACCESS and retained in-frame rearrangements with V and J assigned. These tables miss some clones; where compared with another copy, unresolved V genes account for less than half of the shortfall, and the remainder is unexplained. This sample holds some 4,000 clones; 45% to 75% were observed only once. Jointly, the top ten make up 20% to 25% of the sample. The antigens for these receptors are not known. Sorted T cell subsets were CFSE-labeled and co-cultured for roughly 5 days with allogeneic regulatory or mature dendritic cells at a 1:10 DC:T ratio. The material sequenced was memory CD8+ T cells from blood cultured with dendritic cells. The label giving this sample's cell subset or site can be read as: CD45RO+ memory T cells. The receptor source for this set is a human donor in good health.

This clone is labeled as medium-sized. This sample also contains other DNA sequences that code for the same CDR3. J is TRBJ2-2 and V is TRBV7-9; weak D call: TRBD2 (5 bases). Looked up from germline, CDR1 is SEHNR and CDR2 is FQNEAQ (reference sequence). This CDR3 spans 14 amino acids. The germline V and J ends were trimmed by 5 bases and 5 bases, with 12 bases remaining between them. DNA of the CDR3: TGTGCCAGCAGCCAGACCCCGGGGACCGGGGAGCTGTTTTTT. This sequence encodes CASSQTPGTGELFF.

This chain uses TRBV15 with TRBJ2-7; no clear D gene. The CDR3 sequence is 15 residues long. CDR1 and CDR2 (germline): LNHNV, YYDKDF (reference sequence). V was trimmed by 0 bases and J by 2 bases, leaving 11 bases between them. CDR3 region: CATSREIVYAYEQYF. The DNA for the CDR3 is TGTGCCACCAGCAGAGAGATTGTCTACGCCTACGAGCAGTACTTC.

CDR3 coding DNA: TGTGCCAGCAGCTTCCCACTAGCGGGTAAAGAGACCCAGTACTTC. This encodes CASSFPLAGKETQYF. The chain combines TRBV5-6 with TRBJ2-5; 9 nucleotides match TRBD2. CDR1 is SGHDT and CDR2 is YYEEEE in the germline V gene. The CDR3 spans 15 residues. V lost 2 bases to trimming and J lost 3 bases; unmatched junction nucleotides: 5. Combining the CDR3 with reference TRBV5-6 and TRBJ2-5 gives the whole variable domain DAGVTQSPTHLIKTRGQQVTLRCSPKSGHDTVSWYQQALGQGPQFIFQYYEEEERQRGNFPDRFSGHQFPNYSSELNVNALLLGDSALYLCASSFPLAGKETQYFGPGTRLLVL.

The rearrangement links TRBV7-6 to TRBJ1-4; 7 bases align to TRBD1. This CDR3 has 16 amino acids. Germline V lookup: CDR1 SGHVS, CDR2 FNYEAQ. J was trimmed by 5 bases and V by 5 bases; bases with no gene match: 11. The CDR3 loop is CASSQPTGQVNEKLFF. Written as DNA, the CDR3 is TGTGCCAGCAGCCAACCGACAGGGCAAGTGAATGAAAAACTGTTTTTT.

The genes are TRBV2 and TRBJ2-1; 12 bases align to TRBD2. Germline trimming cut 6 bases from V and 8 bases from J; bases unmatched to any gene: 14. This CDR3 has 17 amino acids. In germline, CDR1 is SNHLY, CDR2 FYNNEI. The CDR3 spells CASRARLAGALNDEQFF. CDR3 sequence (DNA): TGTGCCAGCAGGGCCCGACTAGCGGGGGCCTTGAACGATGAGCAGTTCTTC.

This clone came up a few times. The V gene is TRBV5-6, the J gene TRBJ1-5; TRBD1 matches at 8 bases. V lost 0 bases to trimming and J lost 7 bases; unmatched junction nucleotides: 6. The germline V gene has CDR1 SGHDT and CDR2 YYEEEE. There are 15 residues in the CDR3. This CDR3 is CASSLGTGSWQPQHF. CDR3 nucleotide sequence: TGTGCCAGCAGCTTGGGGACAGGGTCTTGGCAGCCCCAGCATTTT.

This clone counts as hyperexpanded (1% or more). The chain combines TRBV19 with TRBJ2-1; 10 bases align to TRBD2. The CDR3 totals 15 residues. CDR1 is LNHDA and CDR2 is SQIVND in the germline V gene (reference sequence). With V trimmed by 7 bases and J by 5 bases, 8 bases remained unmatched. CDR3 residues: CASTVLAGSHNEQFF. The CDR3 coding sequence is TGTGCCAGTACGGTACTAGCGGGGTCACACAATGAGCAGTTCTTC.

The chain employs TRBV4-1 and TRBJ2-1; possibly TRBD2 for D (5 bases). This CDR3 contains 14 residues. V lost 0 bases, J lost 6 bases, and 9 bases lay in between. The germline V gene encodes CDR1 MGHRA and CDR2 YSYEKL. The CDR3 loop reads CASSQDPLANEQFF. CDR3 nucleotides: TGCGCCAGCAGCCAAGATCCCCTAGCCAATGAGCAGTTCTTC.

The CDR3 region is CASSPRPRVDEQYF. The CDR3, as DNA: TGTGCCAGCAGTCCTAGGCCTAGAGTGGACGAGCAGTACTTC. This sequence joins TRBV9 and TRBJ2-7; D gene unclear. Germline V lookup: CDR1 SGDLS, CDR2 YYNGEE. The CDR3 is 14 amino acids. Trimming left V 5 bases short and J 5 bases short, with 17 bases between.

This clone occurred a few times. The rearrangement joins TRBV6-1 to TRBJ1-4, with D uncertain. V was trimmed by 2 bases and J by 4 bases, leaving 11 bases between them. The CDR3 totals 15 residues. Germline V CDR1 and CDR2: MNHNS, SASEGT. CDR3 in amino acids: CASSETSTYNEKLFF. CDR3 DNA sequence: TGTGCCAGCAGTGAAACTTCAACTTATAATGAAAAACTGTTTTTT.

This clone was observed a handful of times. Sequence at one end of the junction differs from germline and may be a read error. Other DNA sequences of this sample code for an identical CDR3. The chain is built from TRBV4-1 and TRBJ2-3; weak D call: TRBD2 (6 bases). There are 15 residues in the CDR3. The germline V gene has CDR1 MGHRA and CDR2 YSYEKL. The CDR3 DNA follows: TGTGCCAGCAGCCAAGATATGCGGGGAACAGATACGCAGTATTTT. Translating gives CASSQDMRGTDTQYF.

This chain connects TRBV2 to TRBJ2-5; 12 bases fit TRBD2. The CDR3 has 15 amino acids. The germline V gene encodes CDR1 SNHLY and CDR2 FYNNEI. The V segment lost 7 bases and the J segment 2 bases; nucleotides outside the gene matches: 5. CDR3 residues: CASNGLAGLQETQYF. CDR3 nucleotide sequence: TGTGCCAGCAACGGACTAGCGGGACTACAAGAGACCCAGTACTTC.

In its sample, this clone was seen a few times. The chain joins TRBV5-1 to TRBJ1-1; D unresolved. The germline CDR1 and CDR2 sequences are SGHRS and YFSETQ. The V end was cut by 3 bases, the J end by 4 bases, with 16 bases between. There are 15 residues in the CDR3. Written as DNA, the CDR3 is TGCGCCAGCAGCTCCTCACGGTCCGTCGGCACTGAAGCTTTCTTT. Translating it yields CASSSSRSVGTEAFF.

This chain links TRBV7-9 with TRBJ1-1, with TRBD1 identical over 7 bases. V gave up 7 bases and J gave up 5 bases; unmatched junction bases: 10. The CDR3 sequence is 14 residues long. The germline CDR1 and CDR2 sequences are SEHNR and FQNEAQ (reference sequence). The CDR3 DNA is TGTGCCAGCATGGTTGGCAGGGGGATAACTGAAGCTTTCTTT. It is translated as CASMVGRGITEAFF.

By share of the sample, this clone is large. The sample holds other DNA sequences that translate to the same CDR3. The rearrangement links TRBV7-3 to TRBJ2-5; 8 bases line up with TRBD2. Trimming at V came to 3 bases and at J to 0 bases, leaving 3 bases not matched to a gene. The CDR3 runs 15 residues. The germline gives CDR1 SGHTA, CDR2 FQGTGA. CDR3 sequence: CASSLGGGYQETQYF. The CDR3 DNA reads TGTGCCAGCAGCTTGGGCGGGGGGTACCAAGAGACCCAGTACTTC.

This chain uses TRBV11-1 with TRBJ2-5, with 9 bases fitting TRBD2. This CDR3 has 15 residues. Trimming at V came to 2 bases and at J to 1 base, leaving 2 bases not matched to a gene. From germline, CDR1 is SGHAT and CDR2 FQDESV (reference sequence). CDR3 residues: CASSLPLAGQETQYF. CDR3 coding DNA: TGTGCCAGCAGCTTACCACTAGCGGGCCAAGAGACCCAGTACTTC. The full variable domain, its missing parts supplied by reference TRBV11-1 and TRBJ2-5, is EAEVAQSPRYKITEKSQAVAFWCDPISGHATLYWYRQILGQGPELLVQFQDESVVDDSQLPKDRFSAERLKGVDSTLKIQPAELGDSAMYLCASSLPLAGQETQYFGPGTRLLVL.

By its share, this clone is large (0.1 to 1%). Other nucleotide sequences from this sample produce the same CDR3. The gene calls are TRBV7-9 and TRBJ2-2; D remains unclear. Trimming stripped 2 bases from V and 4 bases from J, with 8 bases between. The CDR3 runs to 14 residues. In germline, CDR1 is SEHNR, CDR2 FQNEAQ (reference sequence). CDR3 amino acids: CASSLTPGTGELFF. DNA of the CDR3: TGTGCCAGCAGCTTAACCCCAGGCACCGGGGAGCTGTTTTTT.

The chain recombines TRBV9 with TRBJ1-1, with 9 bases matching TRBD1. CDR3 length: 14 amino acids. Looked up from germline, CDR1 is SGDLS and CDR2 is YYNGEE. J gave up 5 bases and V 0 bases, and 2 bases lay outside the gene matches. The CDR3 DNA reads TGTGCCAGCAGCGTAGGGACAGGGGCTACTGAAGCTTTCTTT. Translating gives CASSVGTGATEAFF. The full variable domain, its missing parts supplied by reference TRBV9 and TRBJ1-1, is DSGVTQTPKHLITATGQRVTLRCSPRSGDLSVYWYQQSLDQGLQFLIQYYNGEERAKGNILERFSAQQFPDLHSELNLSSLELGDSALYFCASSVGTGATEAFFGQGTRLTVV.

The V call is TRBV5-1, the J call TRBJ2-1, with D unresolved. The V and J ends lost 0 bases and 2 bases respectively, with 9 bases between them. Germline assignment: CDR1 SGHRS and CDR2 YFSETQ. CDR3 length: 15 residues. The CDR3 DNA sequence: TGCGCCAGCAGCTTGGAGTGGTCTACCTACAATGAGCAGTTCTTC. Its protein product is CASSLEWSTYNEQFF.

The table lists this clone with a count of one. The chain carries TRBV15 and TRBJ1-1; D possibly corresponds to TRBD1 (5 bases). The CDR3 runs 16 residues. Germline CDR1 is LNHNV and CDR2 is YYDKDF (reference sequence). V dropped 1 base and J dropped 2 bases, with 14 bases sitting between them. This chain's CDR3 is CATSRGRGGLNTEAFF. As DNA, the CDR3 is TGTGCCACCAGCAGAGGGAGGGGAGGGCTAAACACTGAAGCTTTCTTT. Full variable domain (missing parts from reference TRBV15 and TRBJ1-1): DAMVIQNPRYQVTQFGKPVTLSCSQTLNHNVMYWYQQKSSQAPKLLFHYYDKDFNNEADTPDNFQSRRPNTSFCFLDIRSPGLGDTAMYLCATSRGRGGLNTEAFFGQGTRLTVV.

This chain joins TRBV29-1 and TRBJ2-3; possible D gene TRBD2, 5 bases. The CDR3 spans 14 residues. Trimming took off 6 bases at V and 0 bases at J, with 13 bases between the two ends. Germline lookup yields CDR1 SQVTM and CDR2 ANQGSEA. CDR3 bases: TGCAGCGTCTTCTGGACGGGGAGCACAGATACGCAGTATTTT. Its protein is CSVFWTGSTDTQYF.

This chain joins TRBV11-3 and TRBJ2-7; D is ambiguous. Trimming left V 7 bases short and J 3 bases short, with 16 bases between. The length of the CDR3 is 14 residues. From germline, CDR1 is SGHNT and CDR2 YENEEA. CDR3 protein: CASIEPQTHYEQYF. CDR3 sequence (DNA): TGTGCCAGCATCGAACCCCAAACTCACTACGAGCAGTACTTC. Based on the CDR3 plus reference TRBV11-3 and TRBJ2-7, the full variable domain is EAGVVQSPRYKIIEKKQPVAFWCNPISGHNTLYWYLQNLGQGPELLIRYENEEAVDDSQLPKDRFSAERLKGVDSTLKIQPAELGDSAVYLCASIEPQTHYEQYFGPGTRLTVT.

This rearrangement joins TRBV7-7 to TRBJ2-5; D is perhaps TRBD1 (5 bases). V gave up 3 bases and J gave up 3 bases, with 14 bases separating them. The germline V gene has CDR1 SSHAT and CDR2 FNYEAQ (reference sequence). There are 15 residues in the CDR3. In nucleotides, the CDR3 is TGTGCCAGCAGCTTTTCAATGACAGCCGAAGAGACCCAGTACTTC. Protein: CASSFSMTAEETQYF.

This clone has only a few counts. The chain combines TRBV6-5 with TRBJ1-6, with 9 bases identical to TRBD1. Germline V gene data show CDR1 as MNHEY and CDR2 as SVGAGI. With 6 bases clipped from V and 6 bases from J, the junction kept 3 bases outside the gene matches. The CDR3 totals 14 residues. CDR3 protein: CASSLQGANSPLHF. In nucleotides, the CDR3 is TGTGCCAGCAGCTTACAGGGGGCTAATTCACCCCTCCACTTT.

This clone rates as medium-sized. The CDR3 DNA is TGTGCCAGCAGCGCCTCCCTTCTCCAAGAGACCCAGTACTTC. Its translation is CASSASLLQETQYF. The chain links TRBV9 to TRBJ2-5; D remains ambiguous. The germline CDR1 and CDR2 sequences are SGDLS and YYNGEE. With 3 bases removed from V and 1 base from J, the gap between germline ends came to 10 bases. This CDR3 is 14 amino acids long.

The chain joins TRBV9 to TRBJ2-2, with 10 bases that match TRBD1. Per germline, CDR1 SGDLS and CDR2 YYNGEE. V shed 2 bases, J shed 3 bases, and the junction held 1 base outside the gene matches. The CDR3 covers 15 residues. In DNA form, the CDR3 reads TGTGCCAGCAGCGTCGGGACAGGGGACACCGGGGAGCTGTTTTTT. Translating gives CASSVGTGDTGELFF. The full variable domain, completed using reference TRBV9 and TRBJ2-2, is DSGVTQTPKHLITATGQRVTLRCSPRSGDLSVYWYQQSLDQGLQFLIQYYNGEERAKGNILERFSAQQFPDLHSELNLSSLELGDSALYFCASSVGTGDTGELFFGEGSRLTVL.

The V call is TRBV27, the J call TRBJ1-5, with unresolved D. V was cut by 4 bases and J by 2 bases, with 9 bases left in between. The CDR3 has 14 residues. Germline V gives CDR1 MNHEY, CDR2 SMNVEV (reference sequence). The DNA for the CDR3 is TGTGCCAGCAGTTCCTCCGTCCGCAATCAGCCCCAGCATTTT. It yields the protein CASSSSVRNQPQHF.

This clone was detected a few times. The J gene is TRBJ2-7, the V gene TRBV11-3; 9 nucleotides align to TRBD1. The CDR3 length is 14 residues. V trimming: 5 bases; J trimming: 2 bases; junction bases outside the gene matches: 4. CDR1 and CDR2 from the germline V gene are SGHNT and YENEEA. CDR3 loop: CASSLRDRAYEQYF. The CDR3 DNA is TGTGCCAGCAGCCTCCGGGACAGGGCCTACGAGCAGTACTTC.

The V and J genes are TRBV6-4 and TRBJ2-1, with D unresolved. Germline V gene data show CDR1 as MRHNA and CDR2 as SNTAGT. This CDR3 is 16 amino acids long. V was pared by 0 bases and J by 0 bases, with 9 bases between. As DNA, the CDR3 is TGTGCCAGCAGTGACTCGAGCTACGGCTCCTACAATGAGCAGTTCTTC. Protein product: CASSDSSYGSYNEQFF.

This chain links TRBV2 with TRBJ1-1; weak D call: TRBD1 (6 bases). Germline CDR1 and CDR2: SNHLY and FYNNEI. The CDR3 runs to 13 residues. V was cut by 6 bases and J by 1 base, with 9 bases left in between. CDR3: CASRGAQNTEAFF. CDR3 bases: TGTGCCAGCAGGGGGGCTCAGAACACTGAAGCTTTCTTT.

Note on this clone: The junction and the germline gene differ at one end; a read error may be behind it. V usage is TRBV7-2 and J usage is TRBJ2-5; TRBD2 matches at 8 bases. The CDR3 runs 15 residues. The germline CDR1 and CDR2 sequences are SGHTA and FQGNSA. The CDR3 DNA follows: TGTGCCAGCAGCGAAGACCTAGCGGGTACAGAGGCCCAGTACTTC. Protein product: CASSEDLAGTEAQYF. The full variable domain, with the rest looked up from reference TRBV7-2 and TRBJ2-5, is GAGVSQSPSNKVTEKGKDVELRCDPISGHTALYWYRQSLGQGLEFLIYFQGNSAPDKSGLPSDRFSAERTGGSVSTLTIQRTQQEDSAVYLCASSEDLAGTEAQYFGPGTRLLVL.

V is TRBV5-4 and J is TRBJ2-3, with D unresolved. Germline V gives CDR1 SGHNT, CDR2 YYREEE (reference sequence). The CDR3 contains 11 residues. Trimming took 1 base from V and 6 from J, leaving 3 bases between them. This CDR3 is CASSLSDTQYF. CDR3 nucleotides: TGTGCCAGCAGCTTGTCGGATACGCAGTATTTT.